Following are 31 T cell receptor beta chains from one sample sequenced in a study of T cells after yellow fever vaccination. Via MiXCR, TCRdb re-called the 5' RACE reads, giving one row per CDR3 protein. The data hold around 310,000 distinct CDR3 sequences, with 3.6% observed a single time. The sample here was PBMCs, taken on the day of the yellow fever booster vaccination. These TCRs come from a man aged 18 to 30 who received the YFV17D yellow fever vaccine.

This clonotype showed up just a few times. The chain uses TRBV4-1 and TRBJ2-7; D ambiguous. CDR3 length: 13 amino acids. CDR1 is MGHRA, CDR2 YSYEKL, per germline. Trimming left V 4 bases short and J 4 bases short, with 11 bases between. CDR3: CASSPSFGYEQYV. CDR3 coding DNA: TGCGCCAGCAGCCCTTCCTTCGGGTACGAGCAGTACGTC.

This rearrangement joins TRBV5-1 to TRBJ1-1; 8 bases line up with TRBD1. Germline trimming cut 4 bases from V and 8 bases from J; bases unmatched to any gene: 7. CDR3 length: 13 residues. Per germline, CDR1 SGHRS and CDR2 YFSETQ. CDR3 sequence: CASSEPGQVEAFF. Here the CDR3 DNA reads TGCGCCAGCAGCGAACCGGGACAGGTCGAAGCTTTCTTT.

The chain is built from TRBV11-2 and TRBJ2-5, with a possible D match to TRBD2 (6 bases). The V and J ends lost 2 bases and 5 bases respectively, with 12 bases between them. The V gene's germline CDR1 is SGHAT and CDR2 FQNNGV. The CDR3 spans 14 residues. As DNA, the CDR3 is TGTGCCAGCAGCTTACTGGGAGGATTGGAGACCCAGTACTTC. It codes for CASSLLGGLETQYF.

This clonotype showed up just a few times. The chain links TRBV29-1 to TRBJ2-1; D is unclear. Germline lookup yields CDR1 SQVTM and CDR2 ANQGSEA. V lost 3 bases and J 0 bases, leaving 15 bases between the germline ends. This CDR3 region has 16 residues. The CDR3 protein is CSVDHFSGGSYNEQFF. The CDR3 bases are TGCAGCGTTGACCACTTCAGTGGTGGCTCCTACAATGAGCAGTTCTTC.

The rearrangement joins TRBV30 to TRBJ1-2; D is uncertain. The CDR3 is 12 residues long. Germline lookup yields CDR1 GTSNPN and CDR2 SVGIG (reference sequence). V lost 4 bases, J lost 4 bases, and 10 bases lay in between. This chain's CDR3 is CAWTGWGYGYTF. The CDR3 DNA reads as TGTGCCTGGACAGGTTGGGGCTATGGCTACACCTTC.

This clonotype was detected many times. V gene TRBV27 combines with J gene TRBJ2-7; 8 nucleotides align to TRBD1. The V and J ends lost 5 bases and 6 bases, in that order; junction bases with no gene match: 9. The CDR3 is 14 residues long. Germline-derived CDR1 and CDR2 are MNHEY and SMNVEV (reference sequence). CDR3 sequence reads: CASSRRQGLGEQYV. The DNA of the CDR3 is TGTGCCAGCAGTCGCCGACAGGGGCTTGGCGAGCAGTACGTC.

There are many counts of this clonotype. The V gene is TRBV11-2, the J gene TRBJ2-3; 12 nucleotides match TRBD2. V shed 5 bases, J shed 6 bases, and the junction held 9 bases outside the gene matches. Germline V CDR1 and CDR2: SGHAT, FQNNGV. This CDR3 comprises 16 residues. CDR3 sequence reads: CASSNGASGGADTQYF. The CDR3 nucleotides read TGTGCCAGCAGCAACGGGGCTAGCGGGGGGGCGGATACGCAGTATTTT. Based on the CDR3 plus reference TRBV11-2 and TRBJ2-3, the full variable domain is EAGVAQSPRYKIIEKRQSVAFWCNPISGHATLYWYQQILGQGPKLLIQFQNNGVVDDSQLPKDRFSAERLKGVDSTLKIQPAKLEDSAVYLCASSNGASGGADTQYFGPGTRLTVL.

The genes are TRBV29-1 and TRBJ2-3, with 7 bases aligning to TRBD2. V lost 2 bases, J lost 6 bases, and 8 bases stayed unmatched. The V gene's germline CDR1 is SQVTM and CDR2 ANQGSEA. This CDR3 spans 14 amino acids. CDR3 region: CSVETRTSSDTQYF. CDR3 sequence (DNA): TGCAGCGTTGAAACCAGGACTAGTAGTGATACGCAGTATTTT.

V gene TRBV7-6 combines with J gene TRBJ2-1; 10 positions agree with TRBD1. The CDR3 consists of 17 residues. The junction had 8 bases not matched to a gene; V was cut back by 0 bases and J by 6 bases. Per the germline V gene, CDR1 is SGHVS and CDR2 is FNYEAQ. The CDR3 nucleotides read TGTGCCAGCAGCTTAGCACCTCCGGACAGGGGGGGCAATGAGCAGTTCTTC. It yields the protein CASSLAPPDRGGNEQFF.

This clonotype was observed many times. The V call is TRBV5-1, the J call TRBJ2-7; 7 positions agree with TRBD2. Germline values: CDR1 SGHRS, CDR2 YFSETQ. V was pared by 4 bases and J by 0 bases, with 4 bases of the junction left unmatched. This CDR3 comprises 14 residues. Written as DNA, the CDR3 is TGCGCCAGCAGCGCCGCGGGGGACTCCTACGAGCAGTACTTC. Translation gives CASSAAGDSYEQYF.

This clonotype was recorded at least ten times. V is TRBV5-1 and J is TRBJ2-3, with D hard to call. Deletions cut 0 bases from V and 6 bases from J, with 8 bases between. Germline V gene data show CDR1 as SGHRS and CDR2 as YFSETQ. The length of the CDR3 is 13 residues. CDR3 DNA: TGCGCCAGCAGCTTGGTGGCGGTTGATACGCAGTATTTT. Its protein is CASSLVAVDTQYF.

J is TRBJ2-7 and V is TRBV10-3; TRBD1 might be the D (6 bases). Germline V gives CDR1 ENHRY, CDR2 SYGVKD. The CDR3 has 12 amino acids. V was pared by 8 bases and J by 3 bases, with 11 bases between. CDR3 in amino acids: CAILDSHYEQYF. The DNA of the CDR3 is TGTGCCATCTTGGACAGCCACTACGAGCAGTACTTC.

In its sample, this clonotype was seen many times. V is TRBV20-1 and J is TRBJ2-5; a possible D gene is TRBD2 (5 bases). The V gene's germline CDR1 is DFQATT and CDR2 SNEGSKA (reference sequence). This CDR3 contains 12 residues. V was cut by 7 bases and J by 5 bases, with 14 bases left in between. In DNA form, the CDR3 reads TGCAGTGGATCAGCGGTCCGCGAGACCCAGTACTTC. It yields the protein CSGSAVRETQYF.

Here the CDR3 DNA reads TGTGCCACCAGTGGGAGTCCCCGGGACAATGAGCAGTTCTTC. Translating gives CATSGSPRDNEQFF. This rearrangement joins TRBV24-1 to TRBJ2-1; D is undetermined. Trimming took 5 bases from V and 5 from J, leaving 12 bases between them. Germline V CDR1 and CDR2: KGHDR, SFDVKD. The CDR3 is 14 amino acids.

This clonotype was observed a few times. The rearrangement uses TRBV15 and TRBJ2-2, with D perhaps matching TRBD1 (5 bases). Trimming stripped 1 base from V and 5 bases from J, with 14 bases between. Germline V gives CDR1 LNHNV, CDR2 YYDKDF (reference sequence). The CDR3 is made up of 16 amino acids. CDR3 nucleotides: TGTGCCACCAGCAGAGCGCAGGGAAGAGGTACCGGGGAGCTGTTTTTT. Amino acids: CATSRAQGRGTGELFF.

In its sample, this clonotype was seen many times. V usage is TRBV27 and J usage is TRBJ2-7, with unresolved D. This CDR3 has 12 residues. CDR1 MNHEY and CDR2 SMNVEV come from the germline V gene (reference sequence). The V gene lost 6 bases and the J gene lost 3 bases, with 9 bases spanning the gap. The DNA for the CDR3 is TGTGCCAGCAGATCGCCGTTCTACGAGCAGTACTTC. Amino acids: CASRSPFYEQYF.

This clonotype was picked up a small number of times. The CDR3 nucleotides read TGTGCCAGCAGGTTACAGGGCCTCAATGAGCAGTTCTTC. It is translated as CASRLQGLNEQFF. The genes are TRBV25-1 and TRBJ2-1, with D maybe TRBD1 (6 bases). The germline V gene encodes CDR1 MGHDK and CDR2 SYGVNS. The CDR3 length is 13 residues. With 6 bases removed from V and 6 bases from J, the gap between germline ends came to 12 bases.

This clonotype was observed at least ten times. This sequence joins TRBV7-8 and TRBJ2-2; a weak D match, TRBD2 (6 bases). In germline, CDR1 is SGHVS, CDR2 FQNEAQ. The CDR3 is 16 residues long. V gave up 3 bases and J gave up 1 base, with 12 bases separating them. Here the CDR3 reads CASSFGGHLNTGELFF. The CDR3 DNA reads as TGTGCCAGCAGCTTCGGAGGGCACTTGAACACCGGGGAGCTGTTTTTT.

This clonotype showed up many times. The rearrangement joins TRBV19 to TRBJ2-1, with TRBD2 identical over 8 bases. Germline CDR1 and CDR2: LNHDA and SQIVND (reference sequence). V lost 5 bases, J lost 2 bases, and 8 bases stayed unmatched. There are 16 residues in the CDR3. CDR3 loop: CASSATPAGAYNEQFF. The CDR3 DNA sequence: TGTGCCAGTAGTGCTACCCCAGCGGGGGCCTACAATGAGCAGTTCTTC.

This clonotype has a handful of counts. The V call is TRBV11-3, the J call TRBJ1-2; TRBD1 agrees at 9 bases. Germline lookup yields CDR1 SGHNT and CDR2 YENEEA. This CDR3 spans 18 amino acids. V gave up 1 base and J gave up 7 bases; unmatched junction bases: 16. CDR3 amino acids: CASSLGASTDRGHRGYTF. Written as DNA, the CDR3 is TGTGCCAGCAGCTTAGGGGCGTCGACGGACAGGGGACATCGTGGCTACACCTTC.

In this sample, this clonotype turned up a few times. The chain combines TRBV7-2 with TRBJ1-2; D ambiguous. The CDR3 covers 14 residues. The V end lost 5 bases, the J end lost 4 bases, and 14 bases lay between the germline ends. Germline V gene sequence: CDR1 SGHTA, CDR2 FQGNSA. The CDR3 region has the DNA TGTGCCAGCAGCGCAGGACTGCTTATCTATGGCTACACCTTC. Its translation is CASSAGLLIYGYTF.

This clonotype has ten or more counts. This chain connects TRBV5-5 to TRBJ2-2; possibly TRBD2 for D (5 bases). Trimming removed 4 bases at V and 4 bases at J, with 14 bases between. Germline V CDR1 and CDR2: SGHKS, YYEKEE (reference sequence). The CDR3 has 15 residues. The chain's CDR3 is CASSVDWSVTGELFF. The CDR3 DNA reads as TGTGCCAGCAGCGTGGACTGGAGCGTCACCGGGGAGCTGTTTTTT. Filled out from reference TRBV5-5 and TRBJ2-2, the complete variable domain reads DAGVTQSPTHLIKTRGQQVTLRCSPISGHKSVSWYQQVLGQGPQFIFQYYEKEERGRGNFPDRFSARQFPNYSSELNVNALLLGDSALYLCASSVDWSVTGELFFGEGSRLTVL.

This clonotype was seen more than once but under ten times. J is TRBJ2-3 and V is TRBV6-2 or TRBV6-3, with TRBD1 matching over 7 bases. Germline loops: CDR1 MNHEY, CDR2 SVGEGT. The CDR3 covers 12 residues. The V and J ends lost 6 bases and 12 bases, in that order; junction bases with no gene match: 9. CDR3 region: CASSPRDSDQYF. The CDR3 nucleotides read TGTGCCAGCAGCCCCCGGGACAGCGACCAGTATTTT.

This clonotype was observed at least ten times. The gene calls are TRBV6-2 or TRBV6-3 and TRBJ2-7; 11 bases map to TRBD2. Trimming took 8 bases from V and 2 from J; bases not matched to a gene: 17. Looked up from germline, CDR1 is MNHEY and CDR2 is SVGEGT. CDR3 size: 18 residues. As DNA, the CDR3 is TGTGCCAGCTCTTACAGACTAGCGGGGTTCCTCCCTACCTACGAGCAGTACTTC. It translates to CASSYRLAGFLPTYEQYF.

This clonotype has only a few counts. This rearrangement joins TRBV5-1 to TRBJ2-7, with 12 bases matching TRBD1. This CDR3 has 14 residues. Germline assignment: CDR1 SGHRS and CDR2 YFSETQ. The ends lost 3 bases at V and 7 bases at J; junction bases unmatched: 5. The CDR3 DNA reads as TGCGCCAGCAGCTCCGGGACAGGGGGCCTTGAGCAGTACTTC. As protein: CASSSGTGGLEQYF.

The J gene is TRBJ1-6, the V gene TRBV27; maybe TRBD1 (6 bases). Trimming left V 6 bases short and J 5 bases short, with 20 bases between. Germline V gives CDR1 MNHEY, CDR2 SMNVEV (reference sequence). This CDR3 has 17 amino acids. Written as DNA, the CDR3 is TGTGCCAGCAGCTCCCCGTTCTCTTCAGGGGATAATTCACCCCTCCACTTT. Encoded protein: CASSSPFSSGDNSPLHF.

The rearrangement joins TRBV2 to TRBJ2-2; possibly TRBD1 or TRBD2 for D (5 bases each). CDR3 length: 15 residues. V lost 4 bases to trimming and J lost 7 bases, with 16 bases between them. Germline loops: CDR1 SNHLY, CDR2 FYNNEI. CDR3 region: CASSVGGTRGGELFF. As DNA, the CDR3 is TGTGCCAGCAGTGTTGGGGGAACACGCGGCGGGGAGCTGTTTTTT.

V is TRBV4-1 and J is TRBJ2-5; tentatively, D is TRBD1 or TRBD2 (6 bases each). The CDR3 loop spans 16 amino acids. V lost 0 bases and J lost 2, with 13 bases in between. Per the germline V gene, CDR1 is MGHRA and CDR2 is YSYEKL. The CDR3 sequence: CASSQEGGHAQETQYF. The DNA of the CDR3 is TGCGCCAGCAGCCAAGAGGGGGGACACGCTCAAGAGACCCAGTACTTC.

This clonotype showed up many times. This chain connects TRBV5-1 to TRBJ2-5, with a weak D call TRBD2 (5 bases). Deletions cut 5 bases from V and 4 bases from J, with 9 bases between. Germline V gene sequence: CDR1 SGHRS, CDR2 YFSETQ. This CDR3 has 12 amino acids. The CDR3 spells CASRGEGETQYF. The CDR3 region has the DNA TGCGCCAGCAGAGGTGAGGGAGAGACCCAGTACTTC.

In its sample, this clonotype was seen a few times. V usage is TRBV2 and J usage is TRBJ1-5; 11 nucleotides line up with TRBD1. Germline values: CDR1 SNHLY, CDR2 FYNNEI. The CDR3 has 14 residues. Trimming removed 4 bases from V and 7 bases from J; junction bases left unmatched: 3. In DNA form, the CDR3 reads TGTGCCAGCAGTGGGACAGGGGGCATGCAGCCCCAGCATTTT. This codes for CASSGTGGMQPQHF.

This clonotype was found a few times. The chain is built from TRBV27 and TRBJ2-4; no clear D gene. The CDR3 totals 13 residues. Looked up from germline, CDR1 is MNHEY and CDR2 is SMNVEV (reference sequence). Trimming removed 8 bases at V and 0 bases at J, with 8 bases between. The CDR3 nucleotides are TGTGCCAGCCGGGCCCTAGCCAAAAACATTCAGTACTTC. Its protein product is CASRALAKNIQYF.